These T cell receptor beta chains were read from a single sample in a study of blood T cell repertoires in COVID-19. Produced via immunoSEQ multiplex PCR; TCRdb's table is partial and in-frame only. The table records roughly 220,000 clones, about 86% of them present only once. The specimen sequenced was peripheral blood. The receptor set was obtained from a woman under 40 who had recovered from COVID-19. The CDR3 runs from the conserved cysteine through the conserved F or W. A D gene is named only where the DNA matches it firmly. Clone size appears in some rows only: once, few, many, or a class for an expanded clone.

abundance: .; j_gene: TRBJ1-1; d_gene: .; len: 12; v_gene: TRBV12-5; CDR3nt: TGTGCTAGTGGGGGGGGGTCTGGTGAAGCTTTCTTT; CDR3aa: CASGGGSGEAFF
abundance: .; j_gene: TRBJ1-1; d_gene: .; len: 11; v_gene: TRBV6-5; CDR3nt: TGTGCCACTCAGGGAGGGACTGAAGCTTTCTTT; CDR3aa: CATQGGTEAFF
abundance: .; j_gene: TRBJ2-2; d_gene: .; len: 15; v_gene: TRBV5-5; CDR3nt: TGTGCCAGCAGCTTGGCCCCTAGAGGGACCGGGGAGCTGTTTTTT; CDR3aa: CASSLAPRGTGELFF
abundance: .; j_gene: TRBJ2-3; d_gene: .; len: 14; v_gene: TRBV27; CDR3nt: TGTGCCAGCAGTTTGGGACTGGATGCAGATACGCAGTATTTT; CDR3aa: CASSLGLDADTQYF
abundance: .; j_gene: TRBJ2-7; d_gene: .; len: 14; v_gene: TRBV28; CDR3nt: TGTGCCAGCAGTTTAGAGGGCCTAGACTTCGAGCAGTACTTC; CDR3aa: CASSLEGLDFEQYF
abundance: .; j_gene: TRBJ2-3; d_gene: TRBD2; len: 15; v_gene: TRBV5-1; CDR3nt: TGCGCCAGCAGCTGGACTAGCGGGAGCCCAGATACGCAGTATTTT; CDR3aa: CASSWTSGSPDTQYF
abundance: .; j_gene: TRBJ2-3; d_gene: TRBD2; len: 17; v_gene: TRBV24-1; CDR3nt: TGTGCCACCAGTGAGGGTCCTAGCGGAGCGTCCACAGATACGCAGTATTTT; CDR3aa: CATSEGPSGASTDTQYF
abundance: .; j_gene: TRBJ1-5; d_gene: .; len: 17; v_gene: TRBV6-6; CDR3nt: TGTGCCAGCAGTCCCCGCTCGACAGGTCGGGGCAATCAGCCCCAGCATTTT; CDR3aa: CASSPRSTGRGNQPQHF
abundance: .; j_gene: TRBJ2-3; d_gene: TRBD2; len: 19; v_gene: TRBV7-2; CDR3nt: TGTGCCAGCAGCTTGCTGTCTAGCGGGAGGCCTACTAGCACAGATACGCAGTATTTT; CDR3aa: CASSLLSSGRPTSTDTQYF
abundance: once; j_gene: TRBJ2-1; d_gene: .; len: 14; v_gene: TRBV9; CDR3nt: TGTGCCAGCAGCGTCCGGGTGGGGCTCAATGAGCAGTTCTTC; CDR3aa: CASSVRVGLNEQFF
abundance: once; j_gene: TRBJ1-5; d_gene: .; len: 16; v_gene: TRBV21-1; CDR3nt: TGTGCCAGCAGCAGGAGGGACAGGATATCGAGCCAGCCCCAGCATTTT; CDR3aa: CASSRRDRISSQPQHF
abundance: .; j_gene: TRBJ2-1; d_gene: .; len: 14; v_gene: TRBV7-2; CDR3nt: TGTGCCAGCAGCTTCGTGGGCGGGCTCAATGAGCAGTTCTTC; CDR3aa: CASSFVGGLNEQFF
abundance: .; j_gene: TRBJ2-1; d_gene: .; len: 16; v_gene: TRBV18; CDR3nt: TGTGCCAGCTCACCAATGGAGGGAGCCGTCTACAATGAGCAGTTCTTC; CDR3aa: CASSPMEGAVYNEQFF
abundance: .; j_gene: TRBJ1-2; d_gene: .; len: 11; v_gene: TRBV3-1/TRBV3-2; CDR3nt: TGTGCCAGCAGCCCCTCGGGGGGCTACACCTTC; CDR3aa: CASSPSGGYTF
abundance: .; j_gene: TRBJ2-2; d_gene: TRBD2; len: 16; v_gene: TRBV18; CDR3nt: TGTGCCAGCTCCCGAACTAGCGGGGAGAACACCGGGGAGCTGTTTTTT; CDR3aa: CASSRTSGENTGELFF
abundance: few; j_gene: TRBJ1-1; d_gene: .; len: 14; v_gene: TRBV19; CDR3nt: TGTGCCAGTAGTTTCCGGGTCTTAAACACTGAAGCTTTCTTT; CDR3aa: CASSFRVLNTEAFF
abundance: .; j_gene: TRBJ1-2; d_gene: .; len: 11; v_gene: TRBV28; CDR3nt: TGTGCCACCACAGCTAACTATGGCTACACCTTC; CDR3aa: CATTANYGYTF
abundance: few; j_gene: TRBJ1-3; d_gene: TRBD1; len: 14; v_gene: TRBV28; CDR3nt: TGTGCCAGCAGTACCGGGACAGGGAGTAAGGCCATATATTTT; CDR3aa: CASSTGTGSKAIYF
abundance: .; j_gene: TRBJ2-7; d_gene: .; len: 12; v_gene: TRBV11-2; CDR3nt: TGTGCCAGCAGCTTATCCCGGGACAAGGCGTACTTC; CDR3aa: CASSLSRDKAYF
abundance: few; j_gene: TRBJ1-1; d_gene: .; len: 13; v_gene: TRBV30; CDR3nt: TGTGCCCATGCTCCTGGAGGGAGCACTGAAGCTTTCTTT; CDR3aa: CAHAPGGSTEAFF
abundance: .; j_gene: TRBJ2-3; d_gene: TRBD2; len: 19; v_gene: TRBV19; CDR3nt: TGTGCCAGTAGTATCTGGGGACTAGCCCAGCCGGGGGGCACAGATACGCAGTATTTT; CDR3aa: CASSIWGLAQPGGTDTQYF
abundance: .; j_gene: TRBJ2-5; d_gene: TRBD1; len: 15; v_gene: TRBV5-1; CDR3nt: TGCGCCAGCAGCATGGCCGGGACAGGCCAAGAGACCCAGTACTTC; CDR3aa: CASSMAGTGQETQYF
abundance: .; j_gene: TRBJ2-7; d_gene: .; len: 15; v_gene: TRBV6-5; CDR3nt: TGTGCCAGTAGAAAGGGAGATTGGGGTTCCTACGAGCAGTACTTC; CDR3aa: CASRKGDWGSYEQYF
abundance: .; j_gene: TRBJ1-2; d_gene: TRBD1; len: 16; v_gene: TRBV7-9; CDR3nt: TGTGCCAGCAGCTTAGGTACGGGACAGGGAAACTATGGCTACACCTTC; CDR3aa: CASSLGTGQGNYGYTF
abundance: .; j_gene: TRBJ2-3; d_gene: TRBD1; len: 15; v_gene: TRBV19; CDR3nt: TGTGCCAGTAGGGGGAGGACAGGGTTACCAGATACGCAGTATTTT; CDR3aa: CASRGRTGLPDTQYF
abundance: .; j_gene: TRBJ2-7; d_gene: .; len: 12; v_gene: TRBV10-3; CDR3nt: TGTGCCATCAGTGGCCGGGGGAGCGAGCAGTACTTC; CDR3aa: CAISGRGSEQYF
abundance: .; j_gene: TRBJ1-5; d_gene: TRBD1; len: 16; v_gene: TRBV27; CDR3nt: TGTGCCAGCAGTCCGGGACAGGGGGTCCGCAATCAGCCCCAGCATTTT; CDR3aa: CASSPGQGVRNQPQHF
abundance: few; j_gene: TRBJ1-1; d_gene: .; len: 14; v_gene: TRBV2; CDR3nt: TGTGCCAGCAGTGATTACACGCGGGCAACTGAAGCTTTCTTT; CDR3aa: CASSDYTRATEAFF
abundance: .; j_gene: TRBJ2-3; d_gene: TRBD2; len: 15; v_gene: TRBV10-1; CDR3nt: TGCGCCAGCAGAGGGGACCGGGAGGGAACAGATACGCAGTATTTT; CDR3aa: CASRGDREGTDTQYF
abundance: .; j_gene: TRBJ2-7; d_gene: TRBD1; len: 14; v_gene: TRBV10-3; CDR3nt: TGTGCCATCAGCCGGACAGGGAGCTCCTACGAGCAGTACTTC; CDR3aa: CAISRTGSSYEQYF
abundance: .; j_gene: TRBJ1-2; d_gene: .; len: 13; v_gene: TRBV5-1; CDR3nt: TGCGCCTGTGGGGCAGGCCCTAACTATGGCTACACCTTC; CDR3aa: CACGAGPNYGYTF
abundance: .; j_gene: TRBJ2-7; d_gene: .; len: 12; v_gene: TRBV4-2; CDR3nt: TGTGCCACAGGGACATCCCCCTACGAGCAGTACTTC; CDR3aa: CATGTSPYEQYF
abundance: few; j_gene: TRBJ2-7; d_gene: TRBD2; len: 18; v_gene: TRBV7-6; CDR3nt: TGTGCCAGCAGCTTAGCCGTAGCCCCAAGGTCGGGGGGATACGAGCAGTACTTC; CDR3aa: CASSLAVAPRSGGYEQYF
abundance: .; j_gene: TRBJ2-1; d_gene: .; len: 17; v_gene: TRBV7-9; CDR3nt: TGTGCCAGCAGCTTCGATGCCCGGGACTCATCCTACAATGAGCAGTTCTTC; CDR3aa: CASSFDARDSSYNEQFF
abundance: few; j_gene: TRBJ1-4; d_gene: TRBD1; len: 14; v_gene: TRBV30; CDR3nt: TGTGCCTGGAGTGCGCGGGACAGGGGTCCCAGCTGGTTTTTT; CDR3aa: CAWSARDRGPSWFF
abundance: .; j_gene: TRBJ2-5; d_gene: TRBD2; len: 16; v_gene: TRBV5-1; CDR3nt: TGCGCCAGCAGCTTGTTGCCTAGCGGACCCCAAGAGACCCAGTACTTC; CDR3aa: CASSLLPSGPQETQYF